Each of the 5 T cell receptor beta chains below was sequenced from the same sample in a study of blood T cells in healthy people across ages. The use of a sample-barcoded 5' primer and a J-beta primer mix characterized a second PCR of roughly 6 to 11 cycles. Using its own MiXCR run on the 5' RACE reads, TCRdb lists one record per CDR3 protein. Of some 1.4 million distinct CDR3 sequences listed, around 39% are singletons. The sample taken for sequencing was blood. The receptor source for this set is a woman under 30 in good health.

This sequence joins TRBV28 and TRBJ2-3; perhaps TRBD2 as D (6 bases). CDR3 size: 16 residues. V was cut by 4 bases and J by 2 bases, with 16 bases left in between. Germline values: CDR1 MDHEN, CDR2 SYDVKM. CDR3 sequence: CASSWAGRKITDTQYF. The CDR3 DNA sequence: TGTGCCAGCAGTTGGGCGGGACGTAAAATCACAGATACGCAGTATTTT.

This chain links TRBV29-1 with TRBJ2-1, with TRBD2 identical over 14 bases. Germline loops: CDR1 SQVTM, CDR2 ANQGSEA. This CDR3 has 16 residues. J was trimmed by 6 bases and V by 6 bases; bases with no gene match: 10. The CDR3 sequence: CSVELGTSGSFNEQFF. The CDR3 DNA reads as TGCAGCGTCGAACTCGGGACTAGCGGGAGCTTCAATGAGCAGTTCTTC.

The V gene is TRBV29-1, the J gene TRBJ2-1; 10 bases match TRBD2. CDR1 SQVTM and CDR2 ANQGSEA come from the germline V gene. V dropped 5 bases and J dropped 8; count of bases not matched to a gene: 9. CDR3 length equals 14 residues. The CDR3 DNA follows: TGCAGCGTTACAGGCCGACTAGCGGGTTATGAGCAGTTCTTC. It codes for CSVTGRLAGYEQFF.

The chain uses TRBV7-9 and TRBJ2-1, with D tentatively TRBD2 (6 bases). The J call may be wrong; the DNA end is better matched by TRBJ2-7. Germline V lookup: CDR1 SEHNR, CDR2 FQNEAQ (reference sequence). CDR3 length equals 14 residues. CDR3: CASSVGSGYNEQYF. The CDR3 nucleotides are TGTGCCAGCAGCGTAGGTAGCGGTTACAATGAGCAGTACTTC.

CDR3 residues: CASSIRQNNYGYTF. Here the CDR3 DNA reads TGTGCCAGCAGCATTAGACAGAATAACTATGGCTACACCTTC. This chain links TRBV7-2 with TRBJ1-2; possibly TRBD1 for D (5 bases). This CDR3 has 14 residues. Per the germline V gene, CDR1 is SGHTA and CDR2 is FQGNSA. The ends were cut back, 5 bases at V and 1 base at J, with 11 bases in the middle. The entire variable domain, with the rest obtained from reference TRBV7-2 and TRBJ1-2, is as follows: GAGVSQSPSNKVTEKGKDVELRCDPISGHTALYWYRQSLGQGLEFLIYFQGNSAPDKSGLPSDRFSAERTGGSVSTLTIQRTQQEDSAVYLCASSIRQNNYGYTFGSGTRLTVV.